The 27 T cell receptor beta chains given below trace back to one sample, sequenced in a study of T cell clonality in common variable immunodeficiency. Study-wide points: Fewer deletions and N-nucleotide insertions were reportedly seen in common variable immunodeficiency TCR beta sequences.

For these TCRs, the target antigens are not known. Clones were read by immunoSEQ multiplex PCR, and TCRdb kept only the in-frame ones, dropping some. This sample carries 25,000 to 35,000 clones, none of them present only once. The sample was peripheral blood mononuclear cells. These receptors all come from a human donor with common variable immunodeficiency.

In its sample, this clone was seen many times. Coverage ceases 3 residues before the CDR3 finishes, and the germline J gene fills in the end. V gene TRBV5-1 combines with J gene TRBJ1-2; tentatively, D is TRBD1 (5 bases). In germline, CDR1 is SGHRS, CDR2 YFSETQ. This CDR3 spans 13 amino acids. With 4 bases removed from V and 0 bases from J, the gap between germline ends came to 7 bases. The CDR3 bases that were read are TGCGCCAGCAGCCCAGGGACTAACTATGGC. Its protein is CASSPGTNYG. The complete CDR3 sequence is CASSPGTNYGYTF.

This clone was seen many times. The DNA read from the CDR3 is TGCGCCAGCAGCTCCCAGGGGCCGGCCACTGAA. It codes for CASSSQGPATE. The complete CDR3 reads CASSSQGPATEAFF. V gene TRBV5-1 combines with J gene TRBJ1-1, with D possibly matching TRBD1 (6 bases). The CDR3 goes on 3 residues after the read ends, and that part is filled in from the germline J gene. Between the trimmed V and J ends, which lost 3 bases and 4 bases, there was a span of 13 bases. This CDR3 is 14 amino acids long. Germline CDR1 is SGHRS and CDR2 is YFSETQ. Together with reference TRBV5-1 and TRBJ1-1, the CDR3 gives the full variable domain: KAGVTQTPRYLIKTRGQQVTLSCSPISGHRSVSWYQQTPGQGLQFLFEYFSETQRNKGNFPGRFSGRQFSNSRSEMNVSTLELGDSALYLCASSSQGPATEAFFGQGTRLTVV.

This clone showed up just a few times. The read falls 3 residues short of the CDR3 end, and the missing part is taken from the germline J gene. The chain joins TRBV7-2 to TRBJ1-2; no definite D call. Trimming removed 5 bases from V and 0 bases from J, with 13 bases in between. The CDR3 contains 15 residues. Germline V gene sequence: CDR1 SGHTA, CDR2 FQGNSA. The CDR3 here is CASSPRRGPNYGYTF. The covered CDR3 bases are TGTGCCAGCAGCCCGCGGCGAGGCCCTAACTATGGC. Complete variable domain (other parts from reference TRBV7-2 and TRBJ1-2): GAGVSQSPSNKVTEKGKDVELRCDPISGHTALYWYRQSLGQGLEFLIYFQGNSAPDKSGLPSDRFSAERTGGSVSTLTIQRTQQEDSAVYLCASSPRRGPNYGYTFGSGTRLTVV.

This clone was observed a handful of times. An end of the junction does not agree with germline; a read error may underlie this. The read ends 3 residues shy of where the CDR3 ends; the end is completed using the germline J gene. The rearrangement joins TRBV7-9 to TRBJ1-1, with 8 bases that match TRBD1. Germline CDR1 SEHNR, CDR2 FQNEAQ (reference sequence). CDR3 length equals 12 residues. The DNA read from the CDR3 is TGTTCCAGCAGCGGGACAGGAATTGAA. Residues: CSSSGTGIE. The full CDR3 sequence reads CSSSGTGIEAFF.

This clone was detected ten times or more. With the read ending 3 residues before the CDR3 end, the germline J gene is used to fill in that end. The rearrangement uses TRBV29-1 and TRBJ1-2, with 8 bases fitting TRBD1. The CDR3 extends over 11 amino acids. The V segment lost 7 bases and the J segment 3 bases; nucleotides outside the gene matches: 1. Germline CDR1 SQVTM, CDR2 ANQGSEA. The CDR3 reads CSAGQDYGYTF. The DNA read from the CDR3 is TGCAGCGCGGGACAGGACTATGGC.

As regards this clone: The CDR3 end is not reached by the read, which stops 3 residues before it; the germline J gene fills it in. V is TRBV6-1 and J is TRBJ1-3, with D possibly TRBD1 on 5 matching bases. CDR1 is MNHNS and CDR2 is SASEGT in the germline V gene. V was shortened by 4 bases and J by 0 bases, with 13 bases between the two germline ends. The CDR3 runs to 16 residues. This chain's CDR3 is CASSVNRFFSGNTIYF. The part of the CDR3 DNA that was read is TGTGCCAGCAGTGTCAACAGGTTCTTCTCTGGAAACACC.

With regard to this clone: The read ends 3 residues early relative to the CDR3; the germline J gene fills the gap. This rearrangement joins TRBV2 to TRBJ2-7; possible D gene TRBD1, 5 bases. Germline V gives CDR1 SNHLY, CDR2 FYNNEI. The CDR3 sequence is 15 residues long. The V end was cut by 6 bases, the J end by 5 bases, with 20 bases between. The CDR3 reads CASRARVGRMDEQYF. The CDR3 bases that were read are TGTGCCAGCAGGGCCAGAGTGGGGCGAATGGACGAG. The full variable domain, its missing parts supplied by reference TRBV2 and TRBJ2-7, is EPEVTQTPSHQVTQMGQEVILRCVPISNHLYFYWYRQILGQKVEFLVSFYNNEISEKSEIFDDQFSVERPDGSNFTLKIRSTKLEDSAMYFCASRARVGRMDEQYFGPGTRLTVT.

As concerns this clone: The sequenced fragment ends 3 residues before the CDR3 boundary, so the rest is inferred from the germline J gene. The V gene is TRBV30, the J gene TRBJ2-7, with 8 bases lining up with TRBD2. This CDR3 spans 17 amino acids. The germline V gene has CDR1 GTSNPN and CDR2 SVGIG (reference sequence). Germline trimming cut 2 bases from V and 1 base from J; bases unmatched to any gene: 13. The CDR3 region is CAWSLRRGRGASYEQYF. The sequenced part of the CDR3 DNA is TGTGCCTGGAGTCTGAGACGGGGGCGGGGGGCGTCCTACGAG. Variable domain in full (rest from reference TRBV30 and TRBJ2-7): SQTIHQWPATLVQPVGSPLSLECTVEGTSNPNLYWYRQAAGRGLQLLFYSVGIGQISSEVPQNLSASRPQDRQFILSSKKLLLSDSGFYLCAWSLRRGRGASYEQYFGPGTRLTVT.

Of note for this clone: The read halts 3 residues ahead of the CDR3 end, with the missing end drawn from the germline J gene. The chain carries TRBV2 and TRBJ1-1; D is undetermined. CDR3 length equals 12 residues. V dropped 11 bases and J dropped 2 bases, with 12 bases sitting between them. Germline V gene lookup returns CDR1 SNHLY and CDR2 FYNNEI. Incomplete CDR3 DNA: TGTGCCGGTCGAAGGGCCAACACTGAA. Translation gives CAGRRANTE. The entire CDR3 reads CAGRRANTEAFF. Full variable domain (outside the CDR3, taken from reference TRBV2 and TRBJ1-1): EPEVTQTPSHQVTQMGQEVILRCVPISNHLYFYWYRQILGQKVEFLVSFYNNEISEKSEIFDDQFSVERPDGSNFTLKIRSTKLEDSAMYFCAGRRANTEAFFGQGTRLTVV.

This clone was seen at least ten times. The observed sequence ends 3 residues before the CDR3 terminus, with the missing tail filled in from the germline J gene. The V call is TRBV5-1, the J call TRBJ2-5; 10 bases are shared with TRBD2. The CDR3 contains 16 residues. V was clipped by 4 bases and J by 5 bases; unmatched bases: 11. CDR1 is SGHRS, CDR2 YFSETQ, per germline. CDR3: CASSRRTGTSDETQYF. The CDR3 bases that were read are TGCGCCAGCAGCCGACGGACGGGGACTAGCGACGAGACC.

There are many counts of this clone. The CDR3 end falls 3 residues outside the read, so it is completed with the germline J gene. This rearrangement joins TRBV7-9 to TRBJ2-3, with 7 nucleotides matching TRBD2. This CDR3 spans 14 amino acids. The V gene's germline CDR1 is SEHNR and CDR2 FQNEAQ (reference sequence). The V gene end was trimmed by 2 bases and the J gene end by 4 bases; junction bases not matched to a gene: 3. CDR3 DNA (partial): TGTGCCAGCAGCTTACCGGGGAGGGCAGATACG. It codes for CASSLPGRADT. The whole CDR3 protein is CASSLPGRADTQYF.

The table lists this clone with many counts. The read finishes 3 residues shy of the CDR3 end, and the germline J gene is used to complete it. V gene TRBV20-1 combines with J gene TRBJ1-1, with 10 bases identical to TRBD1. Losses at the gene ends were 6 bases for V and 6 bases for J; bases not matched to a gene: 7. Germline V lookup: CDR1 DFQATT, CDR2 SNEGSKA (reference sequence). The CDR3 loop spans 13 amino acids. This CDR3 reads CSAGQGTGPEAFF. The sequenced part of the CDR3 DNA is TGCAGTGCGGGACAGGGGACAGGCCCTGAA.

This clone was seen more than once but under ten times. The sequenced fragment ends 3 residues before the CDR3 boundary, so the rest is inferred from the germline J gene. This chain joins TRBV19 and TRBJ1-2; D gene ambiguous. CDR1 is LNHDA, CDR2 SQIVND, per germline (reference sequence). The ends were cut back, 2 bases at V and 3 bases at J, with 10 bases in the middle. The CDR3 contains 14 residues. CDR3 region: CASSIRVNDYGYTF. The CDR3 DNA, read in part, is TGTGCCAGTAGTATACGGGTGAACGACTATGGC.

This clone was seen only a few times. The sequenced CDR3 bases are TGTGCCAGCAGCTTACCCGGGACAGTCCCCGGCGAG. Its protein is CASSLPGTVPGE. Given in full, the CDR3 is CASSLPGTVPGEQYF. The chain has TRBV7-2 and TRBJ2-7; 7 bases are shared with TRBD1. Read coverage stops 3 residues before the CDR3 terminus; the germline J gene supplies the remainder. Unmatched junction bases numbered 10, after V lost 2 bases and J lost 6 bases. The CDR3 spans 15 residues. CDR1 SGHTA and CDR2 FQGNSA come from the germline V gene.

Concerning this clone: The CDR3 end falls 3 residues outside the read, so it is completed with the germline J gene. This sequence joins TRBV20-1 and TRBJ2-5; 7 positions agree with TRBD1. V lost 6 bases and J lost 3; bases outside the gene matches: 16. This CDR3 has 16 amino acids. Germline V gives CDR1 DFQATT, CDR2 SNEGSKA (reference sequence). The part of the CDR3 DNA that was read is TGCAGTGCCCCCAAAGGAGCAGGGGGAAGGGAAGAGACC. This sequence encodes CSAPKGAGGREET. The full CDR3 is CSAPKGAGGREETQYF.

A note on this clone: The read ends 3 residues before the CDR3 terminus; that terminus is restored from the germline J gene. The V call is TRBV30, the J call TRBJ2-1, with 8 bases aligning to TRBD2. CDR1 is GTSNPN, CDR2 SVGIG, per germline (reference sequence). This CDR3 has 15 residues. V shed 2 bases, J shed 7 bases, and the junction held 10 bases outside the gene matches. The CDR3 here is CAWSFSLTSANEQFF. The CDR3 DNA, read in part, is TGTGCCTGGAGTTTCTCGCTGACTAGCGCGAATGAG.

The sample holds a few counts of this clone. The CDR3 end lies 3 residues beyond the end of the read and is filled in from the germline J gene. The gene calls are TRBV18 and TRBJ2-1; 9 nucleotides line up with TRBD2. Per germline, CDR1 KGHSH and CDR2 LQKENI. V lost 5 bases to trimming and J lost 9 bases; unmatched junction nucleotides: 8. The CDR3 spans 14 residues. CDR3 DNA, as far as it was read: TGTGCCAGCTCAAGGCGGGGGGGCAAGGTTGAG. It yields the protein CASSRRGGKVE. The whole CDR3 is CASSRRGGKVEQFF.

This clone has at least ten counts. The CDR3 is CASSYYPPTDRIYEQYF. The CDR3 bases that were read are TGTGCCAGCAGTTACTACCCTCCCACAGACAGGATCTACGAG. The genes are TRBV6-2 or TRBV6-3 and TRBJ2-7, with D maybe TRBD1 (6 bases). Read data end 3 residues before the CDR3 end; the end is taken from the germline J gene. Germline V CDR1 and CDR2: MNHEY, SVGEGT. Trimming stripped 1 base from V and 3 bases from J, with 19 bases between. The CDR3 covers 17 residues.

A remark on this clone: The read falls 3 residues short of the CDR3 end, and the missing part is taken from the germline J gene. This chain joins TRBV30 and TRBJ2-7, with D perhaps matching TRBD1 (5 bases). Germline V lookup: CDR1 GTSNPN, CDR2 SVGIG (reference sequence). The V end lost 3 bases, the J end lost 2 bases, and 17 bases lay between the germline ends. The CDR3 totals 15 residues. Incomplete CDR3 DNA: TGTGCCTGGAGGACAGTAACAGTCCCGCCCTACGAG. This sequence encodes CAWRTVTVPPYE. The entire CDR3 is CAWRTVTVPPYEQYF.

This clone was observed a handful of times. The read comes to an end 3 residues before the CDR3 does, leaving the germline J gene to fill in the end. The chain combines TRBV5-4 with TRBJ1-6; D uncertain. CDR3 size: 14 residues. Per the germline V gene, CDR1 is SGHNT and CDR2 is YYREEE (reference sequence). Trimming took off 3 bases at V and 10 bases at J, with 14 bases between the two ends. The chain's CDR3 is CASSSAGGYSPLHF. The part of the CDR3 DNA that was read is TGTGCCAGCAGCTCGGCGGGTGGGTACTCACCC.

For this clone: The missing CDR3 end, 3 residues past where the read stops, is filled in from the germline J gene. The chain employs TRBV19 and TRBJ2-3; no reliable D call. The CDR3 runs to 15 residues. In germline, CDR1 is LNHDA, CDR2 SQIVND (reference sequence). Trimming left V 7 bases short and J 0 bases short, with 14 bases between. The covered CDR3 bases are TGTGCCAGTACAATTGAGCCTTTTAGCACAGATACG. Protein sequence: CASTIEPFSTDT. The complete CDR3 reads CASTIEPFSTDTQYF. Together with reference TRBV19 and TRBJ2-3, the CDR3 gives the full variable domain: DGGITQSPKYLFRKEGQNVTLSCEQNLNHDAMYWYRQDPGQGLRLIYYSQIVNDFQKGDIAEGYSVSREKKESFPLTVTSAQKNPTAFYLCASTIEPFSTDTQYFGPGTRLTVL.

Of note for this clone: One junction end disagrees with the germline gene, perhaps due to a read error. The CDR3 is cut off 3 residues early in the read; its end comes from the germline J gene. This chain connects TRBV18 to TRBJ1-1; D uncertain. Germline loops: CDR1 KGHSH, CDR2 LQKENI. This CDR3 has 12 residues. CDR3 DNA, as far as it was read: TGTGCCAGCTCACCGTCGAACACCGAA. As protein: CASSPSNTE. In full, the CDR3 is CASSPSNTEAFF.

This clone was detected a few times. This chain's CDR3 is CASRRDRRAKNIQYF. The CDR3 DNA, read in part, is TGTGCCAGCAGACGGGACAGACGAGCCAAAAACATT. V and J are TRBV2 and TRBJ2-4, with TRBD1 matching 7 bases. Read coverage stops 3 residues before the CDR3 terminus; the germline J gene supplies the remainder. J was trimmed by 0 bases and V by 6 bases; bases with no gene match: 5. CDR1 is SNHLY and CDR2 is FYNNEI in the germline V gene. The CDR3 runs to 15 residues.

This clone was counted between two and nine times. The read stops 3 residues short of the end of the CDR3; the missing end is completed from the germline J gene. This sequence joins TRBV2 and TRBJ2-5, with D unclear. Germline CDR1 reads SNHLY; CDR2 reads FYNNEI. This CDR3 comprises 14 residues. V was shortened by 7 bases and J by 4 bases, with 16 bases between the two germline ends. The sequenced part of the CDR3 DNA is TGTGCCAGCAAACTGACGGGTGTTGGAGAGACC. Translation gives CASKLTGVGET. The CDR3 in full is CASKLTGVGETQYF.

As regards this clone: The read gets to within 3 residues of the CDR3 end, and the germline J gene fills in the rest. The chain carries TRBV7-9 and TRBJ1-2; a weak D match, TRBD1 (6 bases). Trimming left V 5 bases short and J 4 bases short, with 17 bases between. The CDR3 totals 15 residues. Germline lookup yields CDR1 SEHNR and CDR2 FQNEAQ (reference sequence). CDR3 bases read: TGTGCCAGCAGCATTAACAGGGTCGGGGTCTATGGC. It codes for CASSINRVGVYG. From start to end, the CDR3 is CASSINRVGVYGYTF.

A few counts support this clone. Read coverage stops 3 residues before the CDR3 terminus; the germline J gene supplies the remainder. V gene TRBV30 combines with J gene TRBJ1-1; the D is unclear. Trimming removed 0 bases from V and 1 base from J, with 3 bases in between. CDR1 and CDR2 from the germline V gene are GTSNPN and SVGIG (reference sequence). The CDR3 spans 12 residues. Here the CDR3 reads CAWSVWNTEAFF. Incomplete CDR3 DNA: TGTGCCTGGAGTGTCTGGAACACTGAA. The variable domain in full, with the rest retrieved from reference TRBV30 and TRBJ1-1, is SQTIHQWPATLVQPVGSPLSLECTVEGTSNPNLYWYRQAAGRGLQLLFYSVGIGQISSEVPQNLSASRPQDRQFILSSKKLLLSDSGFYLCAWSVWNTEAFFGQGTRLTVV.

This clone has a handful of counts. The read falls 3 residues short of the CDR3 end, and the missing part is taken from the germline J gene. This chain connects TRBV19 to TRBJ1-4; no reliable D call. CDR1 LNHDA and CDR2 SQIVND come from the germline V gene (reference sequence). This CDR3 region has 12 residues. V was trimmed by 10 bases and J by 8 bases, leaving 14 bases between them. Here the CDR3 reads CATADGGEKLFF. CDR3 bases read: TGTGCCACGGCCGATGGAGGGGAAAAA.